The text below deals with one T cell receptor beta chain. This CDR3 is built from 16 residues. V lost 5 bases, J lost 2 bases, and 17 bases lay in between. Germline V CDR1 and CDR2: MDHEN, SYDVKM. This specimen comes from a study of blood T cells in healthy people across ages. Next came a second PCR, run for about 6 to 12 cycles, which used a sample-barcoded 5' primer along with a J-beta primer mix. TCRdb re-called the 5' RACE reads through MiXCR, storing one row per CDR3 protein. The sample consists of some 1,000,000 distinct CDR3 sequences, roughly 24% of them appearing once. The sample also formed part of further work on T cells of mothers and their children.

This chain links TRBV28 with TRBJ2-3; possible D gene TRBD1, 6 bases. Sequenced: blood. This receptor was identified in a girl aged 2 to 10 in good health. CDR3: CASSQTGTSPTDTQYF. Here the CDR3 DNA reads TGTGCCAGCAGTCAAACAGGGACCAGCCCCACAGATACGCAGTATTTT.